This T cell receptor beta chain was profiled in a study of T-cell memory formation after mild COVID-19. CDR3 length equals 12 residues. Germline V gene lookup returns CDR1 SGHRS and CDR2 YFSETQ. V was trimmed by 5 bases and J by 8 bases, leaving 10 bases between them. Points from the study as a whole: Contracting CD4+ clones were located mainly in CM and EM, and CD8+ clones in EMRA. Whereas later expanders leaned CD4+, clones contracting day 15 to 85 showed a balanced CD4/CD8 makeup. Still unconfirmed is whether the second-wave clones peaking on day 37 recognized SARS-CoV-2.

Amplification by 5'RACE using constant-segment primers produced TCR alpha and TCR beta cDNA libraries that carried sample barcodes and UMIs. TCRdb fed the 5' RACE reads into MiXCR, producing one record per CDR3 protein. The sample has around 310,000 distinct CDR3 sequences; over 11% are singletons. This clonotype was counted at least ten times. Its matching antigen is unknown. This chain connects TRBV5-1 to TRBJ2-2, with no clear D. Sequencing was carried out using PBMCs or a T cell subset sorted from them (not recorded which). The clonotype comes from a young man who had mild COVID-19 (a few samples of this study predate the infection). Cell type and time point are not known. The CDR3 sequence: CASSLQSGELFF. The CDR3 coding sequence is TGCGCCAGCAGTCTACAATCGGGGGAGCTGTTTTTT.